The rows below give T cell receptor beta chains drawn from one sample of a study of blood T cell repertoires in COVID-19. The data were produced by immunoSEQ multiplex PCR, yet TCRdb's version contains in-frame clones alone and is incomplete. This table has about 140,000 clones, about 80% appearing once. Sequenced input: peripheral blood. The receptors shown here come from a man between 45 and 60 years old with acute or convalescent COVID-19. The CDR3 runs from the conserved cysteine through the conserved F or W. The D gene is left open where the match is weak. Clone sizes are given selectively: once, few, many, or a class where the clone is expanded.

j_call	clone_size	v_call	d_call	cdr3_length	cdr3_aa	cdr3_nt
TRBJ2-7	.	TRBV15	.	16	CATSVPPNQGLYEQYF	TGTGCCACCAGCGTACCCCCAAACCAGGGTTTATACGAGCAGTACTTC
TRBJ2-7	.	TRBV3-1/TRBV3-2	.	12	CASSQTYYEQYF	TGTGCCAGCAGCCAAACATACTACGAGCAGTACTTC
TRBJ2-7	.	TRBV5-1	.	15	CASSLVPPSSYEQYF	TGCGCCAGCAGCTTAGTCCCCCCTAGCTCCTACGAGCAGTACTTC
TRBJ2-3	.	TRBV19	TRBD2	15	CASSPTSGGRDTQYF	TGTGCCAGTAGTCCGACTAGCGGGGGACGTGATACGCAGTATTTT
TRBJ2-7	.	TRBV30	TRBD1	14	CAWRGRDREYEQYF	TGTGCCTGGAGGGGCCGGGACAGGGAGTACGAGCAGTACTTC
TRBJ1-6	.	TRBV5-1	TRBD1	15	CASSPWTGSNSPLHF	TGCGCCAGCAGCCCCTGGACAGGAAGTAATTCACCCCTCCACTTT
TRBJ2-2	.	TRBV10-1	TRBD1	17	CASSGIRGPTGTGELFF	TGCGCCAGCAGTGGAATCAGGGGGCCTACGGGGACCGGGGAGCTGTTTTTT
TRBJ2-1	.	TRBV5-1	TRBD1	13	CASSPQGAGEQFF	TGCGCCAGCAGCCCCCAGGGGGCGGGTGAGCAGTTCTTC
TRBJ1-2	few	TRBV12-3/TRBV12-4	TRBD1	13	CASKSQGVYGYTF	TGTGCCAGCAAGTCGCAGGGGGTCTATGGCTACACCTTC
TRBJ1-1	few	TRBV7-9	TRBD1	17	CASSTGQGILVSTEAFF	TGTGCCAGCAGCACAGGACAGGGGATTCTGGTAAGCACTGAAGCTTTCTTT
TRBJ2-1	.	TRBV19	TRBD2	17	CASSKRTSGDSYNEQFF	TGTGCCAGTAGTAAACGGACTAGCGGGGACTCCTACAATGAGCAGTTCTTC